The clone carrying this T cell receptor beta chain was counted ten times or more. A single record per CDR3 protein comes from TCRdb applying MiXCR to the 5' RACE reads. The sample yields approximately 690,000 distinct CDR3 sequences, 6.1% seen once. V shed 4 bases, J shed 9 bases, and the junction held 8 bases outside the gene matches. The CDR3 runs to 14 residues. This sample stems from a study of identical twins. The sequence came from a man younger than 35 in good health. The sample comprised naive T cells sorted from blood. V gene TRBV12-3 or TRBV12-4 combines with J gene TRBJ1-1, with 10 nucleotides matching TRBD1. CDR3 in amino acids: CASSSRQGAEKAFF. CDR3 coding DNA: TGTGCCAGCAGTTCTAGACAGGGGGCCGAAAAAGCTTTCTTT.